This T cell receptor (beta chain) was recorded in a study of blood T cell repertoires in COVID-19. The data were produced by immunoSEQ multiplex PCR, yet TCRdb's version contains in-frame clones alone and is incomplete. The sample has under 200,000 clones; about four fifths are singletons. CDR3 length equals 12 residues. From germline, CDR1 is SEHNR and CDR2 FQNEAQ (reference sequence). Trimming removed 3 bases at V and 4 bases at J, with 6 bases between. The TCR originated in an older woman with COVID-19, enrolled during active disease. The V gene is TRBV7-9, the J gene TRBJ1-2, with unresolved D. Sequencing used peripheral blood. CDR3 region: CASSLTTYGYTF. The CDR3 DNA is TGTGCCAGCAGCTTGACAACCTATGGCTACACCTTC.